This TCR beta chain was identified in a study of cytomegalovirus exposure and HLA in healthy donors. V lost 4 bases, J lost 5 bases, and 10 bases stayed unmatched. Germline V CDR1 and CDR2: LGHNA, YSLEER. The CDR3 extends over 17 amino acids. A multiplex PCR was run with 60 Vbeta primers and 13 Jbeta primers. TCRdb keeps only in-frame clones here, not all; method: immunoSEQ multiplex PCR. Of about 130,000 clones detected, roughly 83% appear once; the ten largest clones hold 1.5% to 2.5%. Sequenced material: PBMCs. The V call is TRBV4-3, the J call TRBJ2-1; 11 bases match TRBD2. The receptor comes from a man younger than 30 in good health and CMV-seronegative. This chain's CDR3 is CASSPNKLAGVHNEQFF. In DNA form, the CDR3 reads TGCGCCAGCAGCCCCAACAAACTAGCGGGAGTTCACAATGAGCAGTTCTTC.